The entry below describes one TCR beta chain. The antigen it recognizes is unknown. No base qualities exist here, and no much larger clone lies one base off it. CD8 naive samples consisted of CD45RO-negative cells that were positively selected for CCR7, yielding a CD45RA+CCR7+ population without TemRA cells. The donors were healthy, HIV-negative adults who had no recently reported acute infections or vaccinations. Only Caucasian adults living in Nashville, Tennessee, USA were represented among the donors. Blood was collected by leukapheresis, and PBMCs were isolated by Ficoll-Histopaque density gradient centrifugation and then cryopreserved in liquid nitrogen vapor phase. Analytical flow cytometry was used to check the purity and quantity of each magnetically sorted T cell population. Genomic DNA was isolated from every sorted fraction and measured by UV absorbance on a Nanodrop 2000c. Using the deep immunoSEQ assay, multiplex PCR amplified TCR CDR3 regions from genomic DNA. Extracted genomic DNA from each cell subset was distributed evenly across all wells of several immunoSEQ 96-well plates, and each plate was treated as a replicate. For sorted subsets, around 0.2 ug of genomic DNA, equivalent to 25,000 to 35,000 T cell genomes, went into each replicate PCR. Purified libraries were measured with a Qubit 3.0 fluorometer, size-checked on a Bioanalyzer 2100, and measured again with the KAPA Library Quantification kit. A separate single-read 150-cycle Illumina NextSeq 550 flow cell was used to sequence each immunoSEQ 96-well plate. As for the authors' bioinformatics: Because only junctional sequences without quality scores were contained in the immunoSEQ output, filtering matching that applied to full-length reads could not be performed. Sequences were annotated with PyIR, a Python wrapper for IgBLAST v1.9, using IMGT germline references to assign V/J genes and CDR3. Reads with weak V/J assignments (E-value above 1e-6), missing CDR3, stop codons, out-of-frame junctions, or ambiguous translated residues were removed. V3J clonotypes were defined by identical inferred V gene, J gene, and CDR3 amino acid sequence. Percentage overlap between repertoires was calculated by dividing the number of shared unique clonotypes by the size of the smaller repertoire. Repertoire richness was assessed with RTK rarefaction, the Chao1 estimator, and Recon v2.1 estimates of unobserved clonotypes. OLGA was used to compute generation probabilities for all TCRbeta clonotypes that the gDNA method yielded from several donors. The table comes from immuneACCESS by way of TCRdb, which keeps in-frame sequences with V and J called. Part of the clones is missing from these tables; in studies checked, under half for an unresolved V gene and the rest for unknown reasons. For V, J and clone size, that table is used; D and trimming come from the DNA. Recorded for this sample are about 2 million clones; about 95% of them occurred a single time. Around 1% of the sample rests with the top ten.

V and J are trimmed by 10 bases and 5 bases, and the gene matches miss 3 bases of the junction. The CDR3 holds 11 amino acids from the cysteine to the phenylalanine. The retained sequence is limited to the CDR3, 33 bases, with the frame set at the first base. The germline V gene yields ENHRY for CDR1 and SYGVKD for CDR2. This record comes from a study of shared clonotypes between healthy human individuals (TCRdb year 2020). Looking at the study overall: Two women and three men aged 18 to 49 years were included in the cohort. Per donor, leukapheresis produced somewhere between about 0.94 and 9 billion PBMCs. Different laboratories and diverse techniques were used to prepare libraries and sequence TCR repertoires, to increase sequencing depth and limit assay-specific biases. For each donor, CD4 naive and CD4 memory were each run on three plates, CD8 naive on two plates, and CD8 memory on one plate. To estimate repertoire size and how much clonotype sharing occurs between individuals, the study deeply sequenced the blood TCR repertoires of about 5 healthy adults.

The paper as a whole reports these results and caveats: Based on pairwise subsampling, the degree of clonotype sharing among donors was expected to be affected by sequencing depth. Estimated clonotype richness was generally larger for naive than for memory subsets. Compared with non-shared clonotypes, clonotypes shared by all four sorted-subset donors had higher generation probabilities. Incomplete sequencing was indicated by rarefaction of sorted-subset datasets, despite the large sequencing depth. Sampling was limited to blood, and TCR repertoires in tissue likely differ from TCR repertoires in blood. Because the study included only a small number of donors, the genetic and exposure-history diversity represented was limited. Roughly 5.2% of naive CD4, around 3.5% of naive CD8, approximately 2.2% of memory CD4, and about 0.4% of memory CD8 clonotypes were shared across a few donors.

This clonotype was sampled from a young man in good health. The sequenced material came from naive CD8+ T cells sorted from blood. What the cell subset or site label conveys for this sample: CD45RA+CCR7+. The chain was built from TRBV10-3 and TRBJ2-7; TRBD1 fits 9 bases in the junction. The CDR3 here reads CATTGGDEQYF. In nucleotides, the sequence is TGTGCCACTACAGGGGGCGACGAGCAGTACTTC.